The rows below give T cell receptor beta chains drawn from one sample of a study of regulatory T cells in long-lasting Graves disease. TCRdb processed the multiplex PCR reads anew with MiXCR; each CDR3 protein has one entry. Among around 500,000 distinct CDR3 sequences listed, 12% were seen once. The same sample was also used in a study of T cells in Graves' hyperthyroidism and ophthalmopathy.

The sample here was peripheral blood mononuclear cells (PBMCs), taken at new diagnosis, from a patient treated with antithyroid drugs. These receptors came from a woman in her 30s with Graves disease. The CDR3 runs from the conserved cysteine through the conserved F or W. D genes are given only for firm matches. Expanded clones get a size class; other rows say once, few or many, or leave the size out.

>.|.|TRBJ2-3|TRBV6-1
CASRSEVLDTQYF
TGTGCCAGCAGGTCCGAGGTTTTAGATACGCAGTATTTT
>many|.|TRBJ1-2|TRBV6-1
CASSEWIGTNYGYTF
TGTGCCAGCAGTGAATGGATCGGGACTAACTATGGCTACACCTTC
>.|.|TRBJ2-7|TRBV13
CASSFSGRHEQYF
TGTGCCAGCAGCTTCTCGGGCAGGCACGAGCAGTACTTC
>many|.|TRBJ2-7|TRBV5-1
CASREGTPYEQYF
TGCGCCAGCAGAGAGGGTACCCCATACGAGCAGTACTTC
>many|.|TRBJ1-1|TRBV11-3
CASTNTRNTEAFF
TGTGCCAGCACCAACACACGGAACACTGAAGCTTTCTTT
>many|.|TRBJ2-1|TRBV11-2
CASSPILRNEQFF
TGTGCCAGCAGCCCTATACTACGCAATGAGCAGTTCTTC
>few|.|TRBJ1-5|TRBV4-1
CASSQVQGNNQPQHF
TGCGCCAGCAGCCAAGTGCAGGGAAACAATCAGCCCCAGCATTTT
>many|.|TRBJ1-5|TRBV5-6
CASSLEGFGPQHF
TGTGCCAGCAGCTTGGAGGGGTTCGGGCCCCAGCATTTT
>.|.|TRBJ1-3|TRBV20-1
CSAKIGRGNTIYF
TGCAGTGCTAAGATCGGACGTGGAAACACCATATATTTT
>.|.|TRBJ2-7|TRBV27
CASRRASPSDEQYF
TGTGCCAGCAGACGGGCCAGCCCGTCTGACGAGCAGTACTTC
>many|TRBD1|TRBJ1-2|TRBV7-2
CASSYRTGGYGYTF
TGTGCCAGCAGCTACAGGACAGGGGGCTATGGCTACACCTTC
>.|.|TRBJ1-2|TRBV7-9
CASSPGTSVLGYTF
TGTGCCAGCAGCCCGGGGACGTCGGTCTTGGGCTACACCTTC
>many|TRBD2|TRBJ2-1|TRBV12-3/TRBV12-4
CASGGRAGAYNEQFF
TGTGCCAGCGGAGGCCGGGCGGGAGCGTACAATGAGCAGTTCTTC
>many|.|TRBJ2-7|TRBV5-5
CASSLESAGAEQYF
TGTGCCAGCAGCTTGGAATCGGCGGGGGCCGAGCAGTACTTC
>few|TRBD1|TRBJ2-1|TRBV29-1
CSVEDRGSVQINEQFF
TGCAGCGTTGAGGACAGGGGGTCAGTACAAATAAATGAGCAGTTCTTC
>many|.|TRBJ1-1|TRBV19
CASSLTAGNTEAFF
TGTGCCAGCAGTCTAACCGCGGGGAACACTGAAGCTTTCTTT
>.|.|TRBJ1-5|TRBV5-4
CASSLDPTGGGPQHF
TGTGCCAGCAGCTTGGATCCGACAGGCGGTGGGCCCCAGCATTTT
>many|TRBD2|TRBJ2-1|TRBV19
CASSILAGGGNEQFF
TGTGCCAGTAGTATTTTAGCGGGAGGAGGCAATGAGCAGTTCTTC
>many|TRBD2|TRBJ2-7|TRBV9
CASSVARAGVVHEQYF
TGTGCCAGCAGCGTAGCTCGGGCGGGAGTAGTCCACGAGCAGTACTTC
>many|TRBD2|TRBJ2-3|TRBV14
CASSQDGTRSYTQYF
TGTGCCAGCAGCCAAGACGGGACTAGATCATATACGCAGTATTTT
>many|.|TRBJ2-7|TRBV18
CASSPIKVPTYEQYF
TGTGCCAGCTCACCTATTAAGGTCCCTACCTACGAGCAGTACTTC
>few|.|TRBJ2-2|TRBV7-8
CAGGPRRGFSTGELFF
TGTGCCGGCGGCCCCAGGCGGGGCTTCTCGACCGGGGAGCTGTTTTTT
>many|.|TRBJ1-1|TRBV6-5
CASSSPPVRDTEAFF
TGTGCCAGCAGTTCTCCACCGGTTCGGGACACTGAAGCTTTCTTT
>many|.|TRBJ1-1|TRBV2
CASSGRGGRAARRPTEAFF
TGTGCCAGCAGTGGACGGGGGGGCAGGGCGGCGCGGCGCCCCACTGAAGCTTTCTTT
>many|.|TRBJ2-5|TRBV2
CASHQGDRLETQYF
TGTGCCAGCCATCAAGGGGACCGGTTAGAGACCCAGTACTTC